Below, one TCR beta chain is given with its context. Its antigen is unknown. The data derive from a study of siplizumab effects on memory and regulatory T cells. Study-wide findings and caveats: Fewer alloreactive sequences mapped to unstimulated CD4+ memory cells under siplizumab. Versus more than 25% in controls, the mappable alloreactive CD4+ clones averaged roughly 68% Treg-derived with siplizumab.

TCRdb's table, derived via immunoSEQ multiplex PCR, lists solely in-frame clones and lacks some. The repertoire holds more than 90,000 clones, with approximately 91% as singletons. Trimming removed 5 bases at V and 4 bases at J, with 14 bases between. The CDR3 is 15 amino acids. Germline CDR1 SGHVS, CDR2 FQNEAQ. This receptor was taken from a human donor in good health. Sample: non-Treg CD4+ T cells sorted from blood. The chain links TRBV7-8 to TRBJ2-2; D is uncertain. The DNA for the CDR3 is TGTGCCAGCAGCATCCGATGGGTGGGCACCGGGGAGCTGTTTTTT. Translated: CASSIRWVGTGELFF.